The rows below give T cell receptor beta chains drawn from one sample of a study of T cell repertoires in cytomegalovirus infection. Their target antigens are unknown. TCRdb called the reads again in MiXCR, with one record for every CDR3 protein. The profile covers fewer than 900,000 distinct CDR3 sequences, with almost 30% appearing a single time and around 13% taken by the ten largest. The sequencing here drew on cultured CD8+ T cells from PBMCs, taken from culture after CMV antigen stimulation. Receptors were obtained from a human donor in good health (CMV status not recorded). Some clones in this sample may be carry-over from other donors' samples. The CDR3 runs from the conserved cysteine through the conserved F or W. The D gene is left open where the match is weak. Clone size is not always given. Where it is, it says once, few, many or a class for expanded clones.

TRBJ2-7 . TRBV12-3/TRBV12-4 . TGTGCCAGCAGGCCCGAGCCCACCTACGAGCAGTACTTC CASRPEPTYEQYF
TRBJ1-2 TRBD1 TRBV7-9 . TGTGCCAGCAGCTACACAGGGGGCCGGGGCTACACCTTC CASSYTGGRGYTF
TRBJ2-5 TRBD2 TRBV15 . TGTGCCACCAGCAGAGATCCAAGCAGGGCCGGGACTAGCGGGGTGCCTCAAGAGACCCAGTACTTC CATSRDPSRAGTSGVPQETQYF
TRBJ2-1 . TRBV7-6 many TGTGCCAGCAGCAACCTAGGGACATTCGAGCAGTTCTTC CASSNLGTFEQFF
TRBJ1-1 . TRBV28 . TGTGCCAGCAGTCAGCGGTGGGGGTATCGTCCGAACACTGAAGCTTTCTTT CASSQRWGYRPNTEAFF
TRBJ2-5 TRBD1 TRBV7-9 . TGTGCCAGCAGCCCGACGGACAGGGCAGACGGAGAGACCCAGTACTTC CASSPTDRADGETQYF
TRBJ2-1 TRBD2 TRBV7-4 . TGTACCCGGGGGGGGGATGAGCAGTTCTTC CTRGGDEQFF
TRBJ2-1 . TRBV4-1 few TGCGCCAGCAGCCAAGATATCAGCTCCTACAATGAGCAGTTCTTC CASSQDISSYNEQFF
TRBJ2-4 . TRBV20-1 . TGCAGTGCTACGGATATCCTAGCCAAAAACATTCAGTACTTC CSATDILAKNIQYF
TRBJ1-1 TRBD1 TRBV6-5 . TGTGCCAGCAACCACAGGGGCATGGGAGCCACTGAAGCTTTCTTT CASNHRGMGATEAFF
TRBJ2-7 . TRBV7-3 . TGTGTCAGCAGCTTTGGAGACTACGAGCAGTACTTC CVSSFGDYEQYF
TRBJ2-3 TRBD2 TRBV27 . TGTGCCAGCAGTCCCGGAGTAGCGGGGGGGCCGTGGGATACGCAGTATTTT CASSPGVAGGPWDTQYF
TRBJ1-2 . TRBV4-1 few TGCGCCAGCAGCCCGGCCACGGGGCGCTACACCTTC CASSPATGRYTF
TRBJ2-1 . TRBV7-9 . TGTGCCAGCAGCCCAGGATACAGGGCCCTAATCTACAATGAGCAGTTCTTC CASSPGYRALIYNEQFF
TRBJ2-7 TRBD2 TRBV7-6 . TGTGCCAGCAGCCCGAGGGAGGGATTCGAGCAGTACTTC CASSPREGFEQYF
TRBJ2-5 TRBD2 TRBV7-9 few TGTGCCAGCAGCTTAGAACTAGCGGTAGAGACCCAGTACTTC CASSLELAVETQYF
TRBJ2-7 . TRBV12-5 . TGTGCTAGTGGACAGGGTGACGAGCAGTACTTC CASGQGDEQYF
TRBJ1-1 . TRBV20-1 few TGCAGTGCTCCGGGACACCTCGGCACTGAAGCTTTCTTT CSAPGHLGTEAFF
TRBJ2-3 TRBD2 TRBV6-5 . TGTGCCAGCAGGCAGGGGACTAGCAGAACAGATACGCAGTATTTT CASRQGTSRTDTQYF
TRBJ2-5 TRBD2 TRBV2 . TGTGCCAGCAGTGATCCTAGCGGGGAGTACCAAGAGACCCAGTACTTC CASSDPSGEYQETQYF
TRBJ2-1 TRBD1 TRBV27 few TGTGCCAGCAGTCTCCGGGACAGGGAAGGGGATGAGCAGTTCTTC CASSLRDREGDEQFF
TRBJ1-4 TRBD1 TRBV27 few TGTGCCAGCAGTCCCGGGACAGGGGGCATTAATGAAAAACTGTTTTTT CASSPGTGGINEKLFF
TRBJ1-1 . TRBV27 . TGTGCCAGCAGTTTTGGGGCGACAGGAAAGGCTTTCTTT CASSFGATGKAFF
TRBJ1-3 . TRBV6-1 few TGTGCCAGCAGTGAATTAGCTGGGACACCGCCATGGTATTTT CASSELAGTPPWYF
TRBJ2-5 . TRBV7-8 . TGTGCCAGCAGCCCAGAACAGTTCTACCAAGAGACCCAGTACTTC CASSPEQFYQETQYF
TRBJ1-5 . TRBV20-1 . TGCAGTGCTAGTCAAAGTCTTATTAGCAATCAGCCCCAGCATTTT CSASQSLISNQPQHF
TRBJ2-1 . TRBV7-9 . TGTGCCAGCAGCTTAGTGTGGGGGGCTGTCTACAATGAGCAGTTCTTC CASSLVWGAVYNEQFF
TRBJ2-3 . TRBV9 . TGTGCCAGCAGCGTAGCGGGGGCGAGTTACGCCACAGATACGCAGTATTTT CASSVAGASYATDTQYF
TRBJ2-1 TRBD2 TRBV12-3/TRBV12-4 few TGTGCCAGCTTAATTTCTGGGCTAGCGGGGGGACATCCGAGCTCCTACAATGAGCAGTTCTTC CASLISGLAGGHPSSYNEQFF
TRBJ2-2 . TRBV4-1 few TGCGCCAGCAGCCAAGGGGTGGACACCGGGGAGCTGTTTTTT CASSQGVDTGELFF
TRBJ2-3 TRBD1 TRBV7-8 . TGTGCCAGCAGCTTAGTTGGGACAGACACAGATACGCAGTATTTT CASSLVGTDTDTQYF
TRBJ1-2 . TRBV6-1 . TGTGCCAGCAGTGAATTAGGGTCTCCCCTCTATGGCTACACCTTC CASSELGSPLYGYTF
TRBJ2-4 . TRBV15 . TGTGCCACCAGCAGAGATACGGACAGCCCGGGGGCCAAAAACATTCAGTACTTC CATSRDTDSPGAKNIQYF